In this sample, the clone carrying this T cell receptor beta chain turned up a few times. Its antigen is as yet unknown. The V and J ends lost 5 bases and 4 bases, in that order; junction bases with no gene match: 5. In germline, CDR1 is MDHEN, CDR2 SYDVKM. The CDR3 runs to 15 residues. Alongside a J-beta primer mix, a sample-barcoded 5' primer served in a second PCR lasting about 7 to 12 cycles. TCRdb called the 5' RACE reads again in MiXCR, with one record for every CDR3 protein. The table lists about 1,400,000 distinct CDR3 sequences, 40% to 50% of them singletons, with 7.9% in the top ten. This sample was included in a study of blood T cells in healthy people across ages. Regarding the study as a whole: Lack of knowledge of donor CMV status possibly confounded expanded clonotype changes.

Sample donors were healthy Caucasian individuals that came from Russia, aged roughly 6 to 95. Sequenced material: blood. V usage is TRBV28 and J usage is TRBJ2-1; TRBD2 matches 10 bases. This TCR derives from a woman aged 18-29 years in good health. In DNA form, the CDR3 reads TGTGCCAGCAGTGCAGCGGGGGGGCTTTACAATGAGCAGTTCTTC. Protein: CASSAAGGLYNEQFF.